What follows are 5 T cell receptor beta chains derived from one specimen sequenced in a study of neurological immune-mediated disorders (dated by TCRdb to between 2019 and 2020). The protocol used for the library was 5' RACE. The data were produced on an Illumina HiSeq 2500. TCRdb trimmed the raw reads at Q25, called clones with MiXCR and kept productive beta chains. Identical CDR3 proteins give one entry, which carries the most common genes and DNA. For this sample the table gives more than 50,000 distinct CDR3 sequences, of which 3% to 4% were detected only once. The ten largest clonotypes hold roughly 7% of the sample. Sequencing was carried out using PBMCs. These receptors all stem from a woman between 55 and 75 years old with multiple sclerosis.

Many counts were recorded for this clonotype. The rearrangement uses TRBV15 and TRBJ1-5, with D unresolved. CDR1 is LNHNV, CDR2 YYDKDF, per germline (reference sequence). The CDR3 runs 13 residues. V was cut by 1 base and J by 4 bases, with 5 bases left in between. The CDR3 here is CATSRALNQPQHF. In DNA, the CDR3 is TGTGCCACCAGCAGAGCTCTTAATCAGCCCCAGCATTTT.

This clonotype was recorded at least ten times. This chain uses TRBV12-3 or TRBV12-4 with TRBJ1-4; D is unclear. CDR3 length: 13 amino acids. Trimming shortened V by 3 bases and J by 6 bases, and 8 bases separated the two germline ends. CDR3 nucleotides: TGTGCCAGCAGTTTTGGGCCGGATGAAAAACTGTTTTTT. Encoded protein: CASSFGPDEKLFF.

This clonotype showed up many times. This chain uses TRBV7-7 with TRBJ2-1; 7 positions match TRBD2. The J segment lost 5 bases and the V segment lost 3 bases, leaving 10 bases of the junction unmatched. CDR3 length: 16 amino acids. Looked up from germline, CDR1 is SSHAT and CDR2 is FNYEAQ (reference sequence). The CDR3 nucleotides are TGTGCCAGCAGCTTCCGACTAGCCGGACAAAACAATGAGCAGTTCTTC. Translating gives CASSFRLAGQNNEQFF.

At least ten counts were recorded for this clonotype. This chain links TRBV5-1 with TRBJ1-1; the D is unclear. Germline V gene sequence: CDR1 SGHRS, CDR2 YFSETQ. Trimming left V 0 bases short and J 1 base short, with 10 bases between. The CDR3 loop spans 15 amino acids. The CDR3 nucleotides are TGCGCCAGCAGCTTGGCCCTCCTGAGGAACACTGAAGCTTTCTTT. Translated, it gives CASSLALLRNTEAFF.

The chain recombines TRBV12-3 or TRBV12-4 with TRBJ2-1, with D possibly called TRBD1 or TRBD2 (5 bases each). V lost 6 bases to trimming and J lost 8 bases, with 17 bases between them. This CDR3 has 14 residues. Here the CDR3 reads CASSPIGAGDEQFF. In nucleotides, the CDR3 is TGTGCCAGCAGCCCTATCGGGGCTGGCGATGAGCAGTTCTTC.